A single T cell receptor beta chain is shown here with its context. Its cognate antigen is unknown. Trimming removed 5 bases at V and 5 bases at J, with 19 bases between. Per germline, CDR1 SGHNT and CDR2 YENEEA. There are 15 residues in the CDR3. These data are taken from a study of cytomegalovirus exposure and HLA in healthy donors. Study-level results: A later analysis linked a missense variant in DCLRE1C to the trimming of TCR beta V and J genes. Later work showed greater clonal expansion in HLA-associated TCR beta chains than in equally common others.

Primers included in the PCR were 60 Vbeta and 13 Jbeta primers. The data were produced by immunoSEQ multiplex PCR, yet TCRdb's version contains in-frame clones alone and is incomplete. This table holds roughly 150,000 clones, around 80% found once. V usage is TRBV11-3 and J usage is TRBJ2-7, with a weak D call TRBD2 (6 bases). The sequencing sample was made of PBMCs. This clonotype was obtained from a man aged 18 to 30 in good health and CMV-seropositive. In nucleotides, the CDR3 is TGTGCCAGCAGCCCCGGGGTAGCGGAGTCCCACGAGCAGTACTTC. Its protein is CASSPGVAESHEQYF.